The 2 T cell receptor beta chains given below trace back to one sample, sequenced in a study of shared clonotypes between healthy human individuals. Measured with immunoSEQ multiplex PCR; TCRdb has only the in-frame clones, and not every one. The sample records about 2 million clones, 90% to 95% being singletons. Specimen: naive CD4+ T cells sorted from blood. Subset denoted: CD45RA+ positively selected. These TCRs come from a man younger than 35 in good health.

This chain uses TRBV19 with TRBJ2-1; perhaps TRBD2 as D (5 bases). Between the trimmed V and J ends, which lost 6 bases and 12 bases, there was a span of 18 bases. This CDR3 contains 13 residues. Germline lookup yields CDR1 LNHDA and CDR2 SQIVND (reference sequence). CDR3 protein: CASREPSGFGQFF. The CDR3, as DNA: TGTGCCAGTAGAGAGCCCTCGGGATTCGGGCAGTTCTTC.

CDR3 in DNA: TGTGCCATCAGTGTGGCTAGCGGTTCAACGAACACCGGGGAGCTGTTTTTT. This sequence encodes CAISVASGSTNTGELFF. The genes are TRBV10-3 and TRBJ2-2; 7 bases match TRBD2. The CDR3 runs 17 residues. The germline V gene has CDR1 ENHRY and CDR2 SYGVKD. Germline trimming cut 4 bases from V and 0 bases from J; bases unmatched to any gene: 8.